The clone carrying this T cell receptor (beta chain) was observed a handful of times. The antigen is unknown. The germline gives CDR1 MNHEY, CDR2 SMNVEV (reference sequence). V gave up 3 bases and J gave up 5 bases, with 13 bases separating them. CDR3 length: 14 residues. These data are taken from a study of T cells in localized non-small cell lung cancer. Study-wide findings and caveats: There was higher T cell clonality in uninvolved adjacent lung than in tumor, and it was highest there. Increased T cell density in blood showed an association with longer overall survival.

Assay: immunoSEQ multiplex PCR; the TCRdb copy retains only in-frame clones and omits some. The sample records tens of thousands of clones, around nine tenths being singletons. The material sequenced was peripheral blood, taken before any cancer treatment. The sequence derives from a woman aged 35-75 years with stage I lung adenocarcinoma. The chain joins TRBV27 to TRBJ1-1; possibly TRBD1 for D (5 bases). The CDR3 reads CASSFRKGKTEAFF. In DNA form, the CDR3 reads TGTGCCAGCAGTTTCCGGAAGGGGAAAACTGAAGCTTTCTTT.